One sample yielded the 23 T cell receptor beta chains listed below, sequenced in a study of STAT3 mutations in large granular lymphocyte leukemia. Study-level findings and limits: Every T-LGLL patient had at least one immunodominant TCRbeta clonotype.

This table comes from immunoSEQ multiplex PCR, and its TCRdb copy is limited to in-frame clones, with some not included. The sample lists thousands of clones; around two thirds were seen once. Their antigens remain unidentified. Material: peripheral blood mononuclear cells. The receptors come from a man between 60 and 75 years old with T-cell large granular lymphocyte leukemia. Some clones in this sample may be carry-over from other donors' samples.

The chain uses TRBV29-1 and TRBJ1-2; tentative D call: TRBD1 (5 bases). V was shortened by 2 bases and J by 7 bases, with 14 bases between the two germline ends. CDR3 size: 13 residues. Germline V gene sequence: CDR1 SQVTM, CDR2 ANQGSEA. The CDR3 is CSVEPAGRGGYTF. The CDR3 region has the DNA TGCAGCGTTGAACCTGCAGGGAGAGGTGGCTACACCTTC.

The rearrangement links TRBV29-1 to TRBJ2-7; D perhaps matches TRBD1 (5 bases). V shed 5 bases and J shed 2 bases, with 7 bases lying between them. This CDR3 comprises 11 residues. CDR1 SQVTM and CDR2 ANQGSEA come from the germline V gene. The DNA of the CDR3 is TGCAGCGTTTGGGGCGCCTACGAGCAGTACTTC. As protein: CSVWGAYEQYF.

The rearrangement joins TRBV30 to TRBJ1-2, with D possibly being TRBD1 (6 bases). Per the germline V gene, CDR1 is GTSNPN and CDR2 is SVGIG (reference sequence). Trimming cost V 3 bases and J 1 base, with 15 bases left between them. The CDR3 is made up of 15 amino acids. CDR3 region: CAWRRPGGHNYGYTF. The CDR3 DNA reads TGTGCCTGGAGGCGCCCCGGGGGACATAACTATGGCTACACCTTC.

This chain connects TRBV30 to TRBJ2-3; D gene ambiguous. The CDR3 runs to 14 residues. Trimming pared 0 bases from V and 7 bases from J, leaving 14 bases between. Germline loops: CDR1 GTSNPN, CDR2 SVGIG (reference sequence). CDR3 bases: TGTGCCTGGAGTGTACCGGCTGGTTTAAATACGCAGTATTTT. It specifies CAWSVPAGLNTQYF.

The rearrangement links TRBV5-1 to TRBJ2-7, with D perhaps matching TRBD1 (5 bases). This CDR3 region has 14 residues. The V end lost 2 bases, the J end lost 1 base, and 10 bases lay between the germline ends. Per germline, CDR1 SGHRS and CDR2 YFSETQ. The DNA for the CDR3 is TGCGCCAGCAGCTTCACCAGGGAATCCTACGAGCAGTACTTC. This codes for CASSFTRESYEQYF.

V and J are TRBV20-1 and TRBJ1-2; no clear D. The V and J ends lost 6 bases and 5 bases respectively, with 10 bases between them. From germline, CDR1 is DFQATT and CDR2 SNEGSKA (reference sequence). The CDR3 is 11 amino acids. The CDR3 region is CSATVPYGYTF. For the CDR3, the DNA is TGCAGTGCGACCGTCCCGTATGGCTACACCTTC.

This clone was seen a handful of times. The gene calls are TRBV28 and TRBJ2-7, with D possibly being TRBD1 (6 bases). Trimming stripped 7 bases from V and 2 bases from J, with 9 bases between. Germline V gives CDR1 MDHEN, CDR2 SYDVKM. The CDR3 runs 12 residues. CDR3 residues: CASNTGTYEQYV. For the CDR3, the DNA is TGTGCCAGCAATACAGGGACCTACGAGCAGTACGTC.

The chain employs TRBV13 and TRBJ1-1; D gene unclear. The germline V gene has CDR1 PRHDT and CDR2 FYEKMQ (reference sequence). V lost 5 bases and J 4 bases, leaving 8 bases between the germline ends. The CDR3 sequence is 12 residues long. The CDR3: CASSPTGTEAFF. The CDR3 region has the DNA TGTGCCAGCAGCCCCACCGGCACTGAAGCTTTCTTT.

V is TRBV18 and J is TRBJ1-2; 7 nucleotides agree with TRBD1. The trim removed 4 bases at V and 8 bases at J, leaving 10 bases unmatched. The CDR3 totals 14 residues. Germline V gene data show CDR1 as KGHSH and CDR2 as LQKENI. The CDR3 reads CASSLDRVGVGYTF. DNA of the CDR3: TGTGCCAGCTCACTTGACAGGGTTGGAGTCGGCTACACCTTC.

The chain joins TRBV6-6 to TRBJ2-1; 14 bases agree with TRBD2. Unmatched junction bases numbered 10, after V lost 8 bases and J lost 7 bases. Looked up from germline, CDR1 is MNHNY and CDR2 is SVGAGI (reference sequence). The CDR3 is 16 residues long. DNA of the CDR3: TGTGCCAGCGGCTTCCCCGGGACTAGCGGGAGTAATGAGCAGTTCTTC. This codes for CASGFPGTSGSNEQFF.

CDR3 loop: CASSLDGLNSGNTIYF. The CDR3 nucleotides are TGCGCCAGCAGCTTGGACGGGCTCAACTCTGGAAACACCATATATTTT. The chain carries TRBV5-1 and TRBJ1-3; no clear D. The germline V gene has CDR1 SGHRS and CDR2 YFSETQ. CDR3 size: 16 residues. V was trimmed by 0 bases and J by 0 bases, leaving 10 bases between them.

V is TRBV5-1 and J is TRBJ1-2; weak D call: TRBD1 (5 bases). V lost 0 bases, J lost 2 bases, and 8 bases lay in between. The CDR3 extends over 14 amino acids. The germline V gene has CDR1 SGHRS and CDR2 YFSETQ. The CDR3 sequence: CASSLDWGNYGYTF. In DNA form, the CDR3 reads TGCGCCAGCAGCTTGGATTGGGGGAACTATGGCTACACCTTC.

The chain has TRBV5-1 and TRBJ1-1; D is uncertain. Deletions cut 2 bases from V and 1 base from J, with 9 bases between. Germline loops: CDR1 SGHRS, CDR2 YFSETQ. The CDR3 covers 14 residues. CDR3 coding DNA: TGCGCCAGCAGCTTTACCGCCGCGAACACTGAAGCTTTCTTT. Amino acid sequence: CASSFTAANTEAFF.

This chain uses TRBV7-9 with TRBJ1-1; no firm D call. The V end was cut by 4 bases, the J end by 14 bases, with 26 bases between. The CDR3 runs 15 residues. Per the germline V gene, CDR1 is SEHNR and CDR2 is FQNEAQ (reference sequence). The CDR3 loop reads CASSSSGLNPISRFF. The CDR3 nucleotides are TGTGCCAGCAGCTCATCAGGATTAAACCCGATTTCACGCTTCTTT. The full variable domain, completed using reference TRBV7-9 and TRBJ1-1, is DTGVSQNPRHKITKRGQNVTFRCDPISEHNRLYWYRQTLGQGPEFLTYFQNEAQLEKSRLLSDRFSAERPKGSFSTLEIQRTEQGDSAMYLCASSSSGLNPISRFFGQGTRLTVV.

The V call is TRBV5-1, the J call TRBJ2-1; D unresolved. The CDR3 is 14 residues long. Germline CDR1 reads SGHRS; CDR2 reads YFSETQ. Trimming removed 6 bases from V and 0 bases from J, with 10 bases in between. The CDR3: CASNSIGSYNEQFF. CDR3 nucleotide sequence: TGCGCCAGCAACTCCATTGGCTCCTACAATGAGCAGTTCTTC. The whole variable domain, filled in from reference TRBV5-1 and TRBJ2-1, reads KAGVTQTPRYLIKTRGQQVTLSCSPISGHRSVSWYQQTPGQGLQFLFEYFSETQRNKGNFPGRFSGRQFSNSRSEMNVSTLELGDSALYLCASNSIGSYNEQFFGPGTRLTVL.

This clone appeared a few times. The chain uses TRBV11-2 and TRBJ2-7; D not resolved. The CDR3 extends over 14 amino acids. The germline V gene encodes CDR1 SGHAT and CDR2 FQNNGV. The ends were cut back, 5 bases at V and 6 bases at J, with 17 bases in the middle. The DNA for the CDR3 is TGTGCCAGCAGCCTCGGACCGGTAGTGAGCGAGCAGTACGTC. It specifies CASSLGPVVSEQYV.

In its sample, this clone was seen a few times. J is TRBJ1-2 and V is TRBV30; perhaps TRBD1 as D (6 bases). The CDR3 is 13 residues long. The V and J ends lost 3 bases and 5 bases respectively, with 13 bases between them. From germline, CDR1 is GTSNPN and CDR2 SVGIG (reference sequence). This CDR3 is CAWRWGADYGYTF. CDR3 sequence (DNA): TGTGCCTGGAGATGGGGGGCAGATTATGGCTACACCTTC.

V usage is TRBV30 and J usage is TRBJ1-1, with 7 bases fitting TRBD1. Germline loops: CDR1 GTSNPN, CDR2 SVGIG (reference sequence). This CDR3 is built from 13 residues. With V trimmed by 8 bases and J by 0 bases, 6 bases remained unmatched. The CDR3, as DNA: TGTGCCAGAGGGGGCAATATGAACACTGAAGCTTTCTTT. Translated: CARGGNMNTEAFF.

The chain recombines TRBV5-1 with TRBJ2-5; tentative D call: TRBD2 (5 bases). Germline loops: CDR1 SGHRS, CDR2 YFSETQ. The CDR3 runs to 14 residues. Trimming pared 4 bases from V and 5 bases from J, leaving 15 bases between. This CDR3 reads CASSHSGREETQYF. The DNA for the CDR3 is TGCGCCAGCAGCCACAGCGGAAGGGAGGAGACCCAGTACTTC.

This rearrangement joins TRBV5-1 to TRBJ2-3, with 10 bases matching TRBD2. The germline V gene has CDR1 SGHRS and CDR2 YFSETQ. Unmatched junction bases numbered 4, after V lost 7 bases and J lost 2 bases. The CDR3 is 14 amino acids. In nucleotides, the CDR3 is TGCGCCAGCGCACTAGCGGGGTACACAGATACGCAGTATTTT. Amino acid sequence: CASALAGYTDTQYF.

The chain couples TRBV29-1 to TRBJ2-1, with D possibly being TRBD1 or TRBD2 (5 bases each). From germline, CDR1 is SQVTM and CDR2 ANQGSEA. The V and J ends lost 4 bases and 4 bases respectively, with 14 bases between them. CDR3 length equals 14 residues. The DNA for the CDR3 is TGCAGCGTTGCAGGGACGCCTACATACAATGAGCAGTTCTTC. Protein: CSVAGTPTYNEQFF.

The V and J genes are TRBV30 and TRBJ2-5; D is tentatively TRBD1 or TRBD2 (5 bases each). Per the germline V gene, CDR1 is GTSNPN and CDR2 is SVGIG (reference sequence). The CDR3 contains 15 residues. Trimming removed 2 bases from V and 0 bases from J, with 13 bases in between. The CDR3 here is CAWSMGEGYQETQYF. CDR3 sequence (DNA): TGTGCCTGGAGTATGGGTGAGGGGTACCAAGAGACCCAGTACTTC. Drawing the rest from reference TRBV30 and TRBJ2-5, the complete variable domain is SQTIHQWPATLVQPVGSPLSLECTVEGTSNPNLYWYRQAAGRGLQLLFYSVGIGQISSEVPQNLSASRPQDRQFILSSKKLLLSDSGFYLCAWSMGEGYQETQYFGPGTRLLVL.

This clone was counted only a few times. The chain links TRBV18 to TRBJ1-6; D call uncertain. Between the trimmed V and J ends, which lost 2 bases and 7 bases, there was a span of 12 bases. Germline CDR1 is KGHSH and CDR2 is LQKENI. CDR3 length: 15 residues. CDR3 in amino acids: CASSPSKDGNSPLHF. The CDR3 region has the DNA TGTGCCAGCTCACCATCGAAGGACGGGAATTCACCCCTCCACTTT. The full variable domain, completed using reference TRBV18 and TRBJ1-6, is NAGVMQNPRHLVRRRGQEARLRCSPMKGHSHVYWYRQLPEEGLKFMVYLQKENIIDESGMPKERFSAEFPKEGPSILRIQQVVRGDSAAYFCASSPSKDGNSPLHFGNGTRLTVT.